This T cell receptor beta chain was obtained from a study of cytomegalovirus exposure and HLA in healthy donors. Overall study results and limits: When analyzed later, a missense DCLRE1C variant was found to be linked to TCR beta V- and J-gene trimming.

In the case of this clone: The target antigen is unknown.

The PCR had 60 Vbeta and 13 Jbeta primers. Measured with immunoSEQ multiplex PCR; TCRdb has only the in-frame clones, and not every one. The table has over 150,000 clones, around 78% seen once. V shed 4 bases and J shed 7 bases, with 13 bases lying between them. CDR3 length: 14 amino acids. Germline CDR1 SGHVS, CDR2 FNYEAQ. This TCR was recovered from a woman between 45 and 65 years old in good health and CMV-seropositive. The rearrangement uses TRBV7-6 and TRBJ1-4, with a weak D call TRBD1 (6 bases). Material for sequencing was PBMCs. The DNA of the CDR3 is TGTGCCAGCAGCTCGACAGGCGGAGTTGAAAAACTGTTTTTT. This gives the protein CASSSTGGVEKLFF. Combining the CDR3 with reference TRBV7-6 and TRBJ1-4 gives the whole variable domain GAGVSQSPRYKVTKRGQDVALRCDPISGHVSLYWYRQALGQGPEFLTYFNYEAQQDKSGLPNDRFSAERPEGSISTLTIQRTEQRDSAMYRCASSSTGGVEKLFFGSGTQLSVL.